A single sample is the source of the 24 T cell receptor beta chains below, sequenced in a study of identifying expanded T cells in peripheral blood. This table comes from immunoSEQ multiplex PCR, and its TCRdb copy is limited to in-frame clones, with some not included. The sample consists of around 82,000 clones, around 84% of them appearing once. The sequencing input was blood. Receptor source: a person aged 18 to 70 in good health.

This sequence joins TRBV5-1 and TRBJ2-3; D may be TRBD1 (5 bases). From germline, CDR1 is SGHRS and CDR2 YFSETQ. The ends were cut back, 2 bases at V and 1 base at J, with 14 bases in the middle. The CDR3 has 16 residues. The CDR3 sequence is CASSFRVGSGTDTQYF. The CDR3 nucleotides are TGCGCCAGCAGCTTCAGGGTGGGAAGCGGCACAGATACGCAGTATTTT.

The chain joins TRBV19 to TRBJ1-4, with 7 bases fitting TRBD1. The V segment lost 5 bases and the J segment 4 bases; nucleotides outside the gene matches: 10. The CDR3 has 16 residues. Germline V CDR1 and CDR2: LNHDA, SQIVND (reference sequence). In DNA form, the CDR3 reads TGTGCCAGTAGTCTCCCCCAGGGACAGATTAATGAAAAACTGTTTTTT. This codes for CASSLPQGQINEKLFF.

There are a few counts of this clone. The chain uses TRBV5-1 and TRBJ2-6, with D possibly TRBD1 on 5 matching bases. The germline CDR1 and CDR2 sequences are SGHRS and YFSETQ. Trimming took off 2 bases at V and 0 bases at J, with 15 bases between the two ends. The CDR3 runs to 18 residues. The CDR3 spells CASSFRQMASSGANVLTF. The CDR3 coding sequence is TGCGCCAGCAGCTTTAGACAGATGGCGAGCTCTGGGGCCAACGTCCTGACTTTC.

The genes are TRBV11-2 and TRBJ1-2; D possibly corresponds to TRBD1 (5 bases). The CDR3 sequence is 17 residues long. Trimming removed 5 bases from V and 5 bases from J, with 24 bases in between. CDR1 and CDR2 from the germline V gene are SGHAT and FQNNGV. Here the CDR3 reads CASSPHGTLGQGYGYTF. CDR3 nucleotide sequence: TGTGCCAGCAGCCCCCACGGGACTCTTGGACAAGGATATGGCTACACCTTC.

This clone was recorded only once. This sequence joins TRBV2 and TRBJ2-3; D not certain. The germline V gene has CDR1 SNHLY and CDR2 FYNNEI. The CDR3 has 11 residues. The germline V and J ends were trimmed by 8 bases and 6 bases, with 9 bases remaining between them. The CDR3 nucleotides are TGTGCCAGCTACGGAACGGATACGCAGTATTTT. It codes for CASYGTDTQYF.

The V gene is TRBV4-3, the J gene TRBJ2-2; 13 bases are a match to TRBD2. Germline V gives CDR1 LGHNA, CDR2 YSLEER. The CDR3 loop spans 15 amino acids. Trimming cost V 4 bases and J 7 bases; bases outside gene matches: 3. The CDR3 protein is CASSLGLAGDGELFF. The CDR3 DNA reads as TGCGCCAGCAGCCTTGGACTAGCGGGAGACGGGGAGCTGTTTTTT.

V is TRBV5-6 and J is TRBJ1-2; no reliable D call. This CDR3 is built from 13 residues. The germline gives CDR1 SGHDT, CDR2 YYEEEE. Trimming shortened V by 0 bases and J by 4 bases, and 7 bases separated the two germline ends. Here the CDR3 reads CASSLERSYGYTF. CDR3 coding DNA: TGTGCCAGCAGCTTGGAACGTTCCTATGGCTACACCTTC.

This chain connects TRBV9 to TRBJ2-3, with 7 bases that match TRBD2. Germline V gene data show CDR1 as SGDLS and CDR2 as YYNGEE. V was pared by 0 bases and J by 4 bases, with 2 bases of the junction left unmatched. The CDR3 loop spans 14 amino acids. CDR3: CASSVGLAPDTQYF. The CDR3, as DNA: TGTGCCAGCAGCGTAGGACTAGCCCCAGATACGCAGTATTTT.

V and J are TRBV7-8 and TRBJ2-7; D remains ambiguous. The V and J ends lost 0 bases and 2 bases respectively, with 2 bases between them. The CDR3 runs 12 residues. Germline V gene data show CDR1 as SGHVS and CDR2 as FQNEAQ. DNA for the CDR3: TGTGCCAGCAGCTTAGCGACCTACGAGCAGTACTTC. This codes for CASSLATYEQYF.

V is TRBV9 and J is TRBJ1-2, with D possibly matching TRBD1 (6 bases). Germline values: CDR1 SGDLS, CDR2 YYNGEE. The CDR3 contains 14 residues. V was clipped by 2 bases and J by 4 bases, with 12 bases between them. CDR3 protein: CASSVAQGGYGYTF. CDR3 nucleotides: TGTGCCAGCAGCGTTGCACAGGGAGGCTATGGCTACACCTTC. The full variable domain, with the rest looked up from reference TRBV9 and TRBJ1-2, is DSGVTQTPKHLITATGQRVTLRCSPRSGDLSVYWYQQSLDQGLQFLIQYYNGEERAKGNILERFSAQQFPDLHSELNLSSLELGDSALYFCASSVAQGGYGYTFGSGTRLTVV.

This chain connects TRBV28 to TRBJ1-2; D is possibly TRBD1 (6 bases). The CDR3 has 12 residues. The germline V gene has CDR1 MDHEN and CDR2 SYDVKM. V shed 10 bases and J shed 3 bases, with 12 bases lying between them. CDR3 sequence reads: CAIQQGYYGYTF. In DNA form, the CDR3 reads TGTGCCATACAACAGGGCTACTATGGCTACACCTTC.

This clone was observed once. The V call is TRBV7-9, the J call TRBJ2-7; D ambiguous. Germline-derived CDR1 and CDR2 are SEHNR and FQNEAQ (reference sequence). The V end lost 5 bases, the J end lost 3 bases, and 23 bases lay between the germline ends. The CDR3 has 17 residues. The CDR3 region has the DNA TGTGCCAGCAGCCCATCAATTCGCCTTGGACGGGTCTACGAGCAGTACTTC. Translating it yields CASSPSIRLGRVYEQYF. The entire variable domain, with the rest obtained from reference TRBV7-9 and TRBJ2-7, is as follows: DTGVSQNPRHKITKRGQNVTFRCDPISEHNRLYWYRQTLGQGPEFLTYFQNEAQLEKSRLLSDRFSAERPKGSFSTLEIQRTEQGDSAMYLCASSPSIRLGRVYEQYFGPGTRLTVT.

The genes are TRBV20-1 and TRBJ2-5, with D unclear. V dropped 3 bases and J dropped 1 base, with 3 bases sitting between them. The CDR3 covers 11 residues. Germline V gene lookup returns CDR1 DFQATT and CDR2 SNEGSKA (reference sequence). This CDR3 reads CSASIQETQYF. CDR3 DNA: TGCAGTGCTAGCATCCAAGAGACCCAGTACTTC.

This CDR3 reads CASSIQVVAYEQYF. The CDR3 bases are TGTGCCAGCAGCATACAGGTGGTCGCCTACGAGCAGTACTTC. The chain uses TRBV2 and TRBJ2-7; maybe TRBD1 (5 bases). CDR1 and CDR2 (germline): SNHLY, FYNNEI. V dropped 6 bases and J dropped 2 bases, with 14 bases sitting between them. This CDR3 contains 14 residues.

V and J are TRBV28 and TRBJ2-1; no firm D call. Germline assignment: CDR1 MDHEN and CDR2 SYDVKM. V lost 3 bases, J lost 10 bases, and 7 bases lay in between. This CDR3 comprises 11 residues. This CDR3 is CASSFLTEQFF. CDR3 sequence (DNA): TGTGCCAGCAGTTTCTTGACAGAGCAGTTCTTC.

The chain employs TRBV15 and TRBJ1-1; perhaps TRBD1 as D (5 bases). Trimming shortened V by 5 bases and J by 8 bases, and 18 bases separated the two germline ends. Germline assignment: CDR1 LNHNV and CDR2 YYDKDF (reference sequence). The CDR3 loop spans 14 amino acids. Here the CDR3 DNA reads TGTGCCACCAGCCATCGTCGGGTGGGGCCCGAAGCTTTCTTT. It encodes CATSHRRVGPEAFF.

The V gene is TRBV7-8, the J gene TRBJ1-2, with D unclear. Looked up from germline, CDR1 is SGHVS and CDR2 is FQNEAQ. V lost 0 bases and J lost 1, with 9 bases in between. The CDR3 length is 15 residues. Here the CDR3 reads CASSLAAANNYGYTF. As DNA, the CDR3 is TGTGCCAGCAGCTTAGCGGCAGCGAATAACTATGGCTACACCTTC.

The chain employs TRBV5-6 and TRBJ2-7; 13 positions match TRBD2. Germline V lookup: CDR1 SGHDT, CDR2 YYEEEE. CDR3 length: 16 residues. Unmatched junction bases numbered 5, after V lost 5 bases and J lost 0 bases. The CDR3 is CASRRRTSGSSYEQYF. The CDR3 DNA is TGTGCCAGCAGGCGGAGGACTAGCGGGAGCTCCTACGAGCAGTACTTC. The variable domain in full, completed from reference TRBV5-6 and TRBJ2-7, reads DAGVTQSPTHLIKTRGQQVTLRCSPKSGHDTVSWYQQALGQGPQFIFQYYEEEERQRGNFPDRFSGHQFPNYSSELNVNALLLGDSALYLCASRRRTSGSSYEQYFGPGTRLTVT.

The chain uses TRBV27 and TRBJ1-5, with 9 bases matching TRBD1. The length of the CDR3 is 15 residues. Germline V gene data show CDR1 as MNHEY and CDR2 as SMNVEV (reference sequence). V shed 2 bases, J shed 6 bases, and the junction held 5 bases outside the gene matches. This CDR3 is CASSLTGGGFQPQHF. CDR3 nucleotides: TGTGCCAGCAGTTTAACAGGGGGCGGTTTTCAGCCCCAGCATTTT.

The V call is TRBV6-6, the J call TRBJ1-1; D not resolved. The CDR3 extends over 15 amino acids. V was shortened by 8 bases and J by 0 bases, with 16 bases between the two germline ends. Germline V gene lookup returns CDR1 MNHNY and CDR2 SVGAGI (reference sequence). The CDR3 coding sequence is TGTGCCAGCGCGCCTGTACAGTCAATGAACACTGAAGCTTTCTTT. It encodes CASAPVQSMNTEAFF.

The chain recombines TRBV28 with TRBJ1-1; possible D gene TRBD1, 5 bases. Per germline, CDR1 MDHEN and CDR2 SYDVKM. This CDR3 contains 14 residues. V was pared by 10 bases and J by 0 bases, with 15 bases between. The CDR3 loop is CATFPGTVNTEAFF. The CDR3 nucleotides are TGTGCCACTTTTCCCGGGACGGTGAACACTGAAGCTTTCTTT. Full variable domain (missing parts from reference TRBV28 and TRBJ1-1): DVKVTQSSRYLVKRTGEKVFLECVQDMDHENMFWYRQDPGLGLRLIYFSYDVKMKEKGDIPEGYSVSREKKERFSLILESASTNQTSMYLCATFPGTVNTEAFFGQGTRLTVV.

V is TRBV6-4 and J is TRBJ2-2, with 8 bases fitting TRBD1. This CDR3 has 14 residues. V trimming: 4 bases; J trimming: 5 bases; junction bases outside the gene matches: 3. Germline values: CDR1 MRHNA, CDR2 SNTAGT. The CDR3 sequence is CASSAQGGTGELFF. CDR3 nucleotide sequence: TGTGCCAGCAGTGCACAGGGGGGTACCGGGGAGCTGTTTTTT.

The chain couples TRBV4-3 to TRBJ1-4; D gene uncertain. CDR3 length: 15 amino acids. The germline CDR1 and CDR2 sequences are LGHNA and YSLEER. V lost 1 base and J 4 bases, leaving 10 bases between the germline ends. The CDR3 bases are TGCGCCAGCAGCCAAGGGACCGCTCTTAATGAAAAACTGTTTTTT. Translated: CASSQGTALNEKLFF.

This chain uses TRBV7-2 with TRBJ2-2; possible D gene TRBD2, 5 bases. This CDR3 is built from 15 residues. The germline gives CDR1 SGHTA, CDR2 FQGNSA. V was trimmed by 5 bases and J by 1 base, leaving 11 bases between them. The CDR3 DNA is TGTGCCAGCAGCCGAACTAGAGGGAACACCGGGGAGCTGTTTTTT. It specifies CASSRTRGNTGELFF.